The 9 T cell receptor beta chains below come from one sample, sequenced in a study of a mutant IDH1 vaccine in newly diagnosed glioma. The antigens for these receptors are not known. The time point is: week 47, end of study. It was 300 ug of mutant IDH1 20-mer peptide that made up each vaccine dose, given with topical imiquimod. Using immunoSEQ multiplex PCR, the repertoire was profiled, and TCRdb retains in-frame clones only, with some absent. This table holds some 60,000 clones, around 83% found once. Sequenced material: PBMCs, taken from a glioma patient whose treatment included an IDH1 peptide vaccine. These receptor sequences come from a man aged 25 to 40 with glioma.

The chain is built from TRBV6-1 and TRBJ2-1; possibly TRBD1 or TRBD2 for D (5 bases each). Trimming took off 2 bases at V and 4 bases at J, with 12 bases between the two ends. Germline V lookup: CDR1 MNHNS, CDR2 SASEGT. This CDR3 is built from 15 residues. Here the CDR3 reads CASSERDLGYNEQFF. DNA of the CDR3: TGTGCCAGCAGTGAAAGGGACCTGGGATACAATGAGCAGTTCTTC.

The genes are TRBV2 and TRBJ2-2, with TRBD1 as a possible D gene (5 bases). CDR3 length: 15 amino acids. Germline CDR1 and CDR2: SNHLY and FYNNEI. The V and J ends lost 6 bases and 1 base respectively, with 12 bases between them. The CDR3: CASRDRNLNTGELFF. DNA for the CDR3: TGTGCCAGCAGAGACAGAAACTTGAACACCGGGGAGCTGTTTTTT.

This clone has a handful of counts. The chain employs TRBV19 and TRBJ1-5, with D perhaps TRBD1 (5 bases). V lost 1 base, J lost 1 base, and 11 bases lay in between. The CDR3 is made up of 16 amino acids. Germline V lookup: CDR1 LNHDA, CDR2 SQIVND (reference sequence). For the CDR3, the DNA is TGTGCCAGTAGTATAGTGGGGGACCAAAGCAATCAGCCCCAGCATTTT. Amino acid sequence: CASSIVGDQSNQPQHF. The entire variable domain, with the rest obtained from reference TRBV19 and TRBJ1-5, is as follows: DGGITQSPKYLFRKEGQNVTLSCEQNLNHDAMYWYRQDPGQGLRLIYYSQIVNDFQKGDIAEGYSVSREKKESFPLTVTSAQKNPTAFYLCASSIVGDQSNQPQHFGDGTRLSIL.

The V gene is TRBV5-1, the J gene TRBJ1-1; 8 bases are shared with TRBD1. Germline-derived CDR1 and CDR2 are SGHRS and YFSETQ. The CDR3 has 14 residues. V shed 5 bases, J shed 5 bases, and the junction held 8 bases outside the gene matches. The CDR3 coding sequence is TGCGCCAGCAGTCGCGACAGGGGACGAACTGAAGCTTTCTTT. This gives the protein CASSRDRGRTEAFF.

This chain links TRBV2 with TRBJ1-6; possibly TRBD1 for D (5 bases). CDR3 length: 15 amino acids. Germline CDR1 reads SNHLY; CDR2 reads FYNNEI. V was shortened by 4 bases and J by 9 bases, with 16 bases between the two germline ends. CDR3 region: CASSARVQYGSPLHF. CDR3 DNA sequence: TGTGCCAGCAGTGCCAGGGTGCAGTATGGTTCACCCCTCCACTTT. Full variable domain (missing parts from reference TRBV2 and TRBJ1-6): EPEVTQTPSHQVTQMGQEVILRCVPISNHLYFYWYRQILGQKVEFLVSFYNNEISEKSEIFDDQFSVERPDGSNFTLKIRSTKLEDSAMYFCASSARVQYGSPLHFGNGTRLTVT.

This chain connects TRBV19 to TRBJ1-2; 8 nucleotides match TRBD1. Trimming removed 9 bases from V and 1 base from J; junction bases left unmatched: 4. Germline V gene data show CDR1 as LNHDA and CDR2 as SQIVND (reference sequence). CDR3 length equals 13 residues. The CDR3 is CASWTGINYGYTF. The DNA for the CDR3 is TGTGCCAGCTGGACAGGGATTAACTATGGCTACACCTTC.

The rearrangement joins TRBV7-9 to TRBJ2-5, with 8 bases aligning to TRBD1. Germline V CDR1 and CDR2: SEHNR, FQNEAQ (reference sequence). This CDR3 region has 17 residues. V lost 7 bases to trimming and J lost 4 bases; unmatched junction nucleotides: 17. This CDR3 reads CASIARGRGRLGETQYF. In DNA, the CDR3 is TGTGCCAGCATCGCACGGGGCAGGGGGCGGTTAGGAGAGACCCAGTACTTC.

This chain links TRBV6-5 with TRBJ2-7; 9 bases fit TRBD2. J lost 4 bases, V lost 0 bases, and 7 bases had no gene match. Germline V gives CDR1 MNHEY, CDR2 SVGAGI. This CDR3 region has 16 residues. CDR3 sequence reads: CASSYSDGGGDYEQYF. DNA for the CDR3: TGTGCCAGCAGTTACTCCGACGGCGGGGGGGATTACGAGCAGTACTTC.

The CDR3 sequence is CASSLGADYEQYF. In nucleotides, the CDR3 is TGTGCCAGCAGCTTGGGTGCCGACTACGAGCAGTACTTC. The rearrangement uses TRBV7-9 and TRBJ2-7; no clear D gene. V lost 3 bases and J lost 3, with 9 bases in between. Germline lookup yields CDR1 SEHNR and CDR2 FQNEAQ (reference sequence). CDR3 size: 13 residues.